This is a list of T cell receptor beta chains from one sample in a study of shared T cell receptors in the human thymus. Sequenced by immunoSEQ multiplex PCR; TCRdb stores in-frame clones only, minus some. The sample holds roughly 700,000 clones, around 87% seen once. This same sample was also taken into another study, of human thymus T cells.

Source material: thymocytes. Source of these receptors: a boy less than two years old with a congenital heart defect. The CDR3 runs from the conserved cysteine through the conserved F or W. Each record gives: V gene, J gene, clone size, D gene, CDR3 DNA, CDR3 protein. D genes are given only for firm matches. Clone size is given for some rows only: seen once, a few or many times, or a class if the clone is expanded.

TRBV29-1	TRBJ1-1	NA	TRBD1	TGCAGCGTCTCTAGGACAGGTCTGAACACTGAAGCTTTCTTT	CSVSRTGLNTEAFF
TRBV10-3	TRBJ2-1	NA	NA	TGTGCCATCAGTGAGAAGCGGGCGCTCTCCTACAATGAGCAGTTCTTC	CAISEKRALSYNEQFF
TRBV30	TRBJ1-4	NA	TRBD1	TGTGCCTGGAGTCAAGGACAGGGGGATGAAAAACTGTTTTTT	CAWSQGQGDEKLFF
TRBV18	TRBJ1-5	NA	NA	TGTGCCAGCTCACCTTGTTGCCACTCTTTCCATAGCAATCAGCCCCAGCATTTT	CASSPCCHSFHSNQPQHF
TRBV5-1	TRBJ2-7	NA	NA	TGCGCCAGCAGCTTCCCGACCCAAGGGGGCGAGCAGTACTTC	CASSFPTQGGEQYF
TRBV10-1	TRBJ2-7	NA	TRBD1	TGCGCCAGCAGTGAATCGGCCAGGGGGCGGTACGAGCAGTACTTC	CASSESARGRYEQYF
TRBV10-3	TRBJ2-5	once	NA	TGTGCCATCAGCGGGACACTTCAAGAGACCCAGTACTTC	CAISGTLQETQYF
TRBV12-5	TRBJ1-5	NA	TRBD1	TGTGCTAGTGCCCTATCGACAGGGCCTAATCAGCCCCAGCATTTT	CASALSTGPNQPQHF
TRBV4-1	TRBJ2-3	once	TRBD1	TGCGCCAGCAGCCATCCCGACAGGGGGGATCTCTGTGGGTCAGATACGCAGTATTTT	CASSHPDRGDLCGSDTQYF
TRBV28	TRBJ2-5	NA	NA	TGTGCCAGCAGTTTGGGGGGTTCGGCAGGGGGGCAAGAGACCCAGTACTTC	CASSLGGSAGGQETQYF
TRBV6-1	TRBJ2-3	NA	TRBD2	TGTGCCAGCAGTTCACTAGCGGGGAGAGATACGCAGTATTTT	CASSSLAGRDTQYF
TRBV12-5	TRBJ2-1	NA	TRBD2	TGTGCTAGTGGTTTGACAACCGGGACTAGCTCCTACAATGAGCAGTTCTTC	CASGLTTGTSSYNEQFF
TRBV9	TRBJ2-1	NA	NA	TGTGCCAGCAGCGTAGTGGCTAGCCCCGAGCGGAATGAGCAGTTCTTC	CASSVVASPERNEQFF
TRBV25-1	TRBJ1-4	NA	NA	TGTGCCAGCAGTGAAGGGGCCGCGAGGAATGAAAAACTGTTTTTT	CASSEGAARNEKLFF
TRBV5-6	TRBJ1-1	few	NA	TGTGCCAGCAGCTTGGGCGCAGGCCCTGAAGCTTTCTTT	CASSLGAGPEAFF
TRBV2	TRBJ1-1	NA	NA	TGTGCCAGCAGCAACAGGGTTGGAACTGAAGCTTTCTTT	CASSNRVGTEAFF
TRBV4-3	TRBJ2-5	NA	TRBD1	TGCGCCAGCAGAAGGGACAGGGGGACCCCTGTAGAGACCCAGTACTTC	CASRRDRGTPVETQYF
TRBV5-1	TRBJ1-4	NA	TRBD1	TGCGCCAGCCGGGGACTGACAGGGACACAAACTAATGAAAAACTGTTTTTT	CASRGLTGTQTNEKLFF
TRBV4-3	TRBJ2-7	once	TRBD1	TGCGCCAGCAGCCAACACACCCCCGGGACAGGGACTCACGAGCAGTACTTC	CASSQHTPGTGTHEQYF
TRBV7-9	TRBJ2-1	NA	TRBD2	TGTGCCAGCAGCCTCGGGACTAGCGGCTCTGCGGAGGAGCAGTTCTTC	CASSLGTSGSAEEQFF
TRBV5-6	TRBJ2-3	NA	NA	TGTGCCAGCAGCTTGCGAACAGTCACAGATACGCAGTATTTT	CASSLRTVTDTQYF
TRBV11-3	TRBJ2-7	NA	NA	TGTGCCAGCAGCACAGGGACCTATTACGAGCAGTACTTC	CASSTGTYYEQYF
TRBV4-1	TRBJ2-1	NA	TRBD2	TGCGCCAGCAGCCAAGAAGGTTTCGGAACTAGCGGGAGGGGGAATGAGCAGTTCTTC	CASSQEGFGTSGRGNEQFF
TRBV7-2	TRBJ2-7	NA	NA	TGTGCCAGCAGCTTGAGCTCCTACGAGCAGTACTTC	CASSLSSYEQYF
TRBV13	TRBJ2-1	NA	TRBD2	TGTGCCAGCAGCTTAGTACTAGCGGATAATGAGCAGTTCTTC	CASSLVLADNEQFF
TRBV28	TRBJ2-5	NA	NA	TGTGCCAGCAGTTTCCCGCGGGACAGAGCCAAAGAGACCCAGTACTTC	CASSFPRDRAKETQYF
TRBV4-1	TRBJ2-3	NA	TRBD2	TGCGCCAGCAGCCAAGTCGGTAGCGGGAGTGATGTCGCAGATACGCAGTATTTT	CASSQVGSGSDVADTQYF
TRBV6-5	TRBJ1-1	few	NA	TGTGCCAGCAGTTACAGGCCGGGGGGCACTGAAGCTTTCTTT	CASSYRPGGTEAFF
TRBV4-3	TRBJ2-1	once	TRBD2	TGCGCCAGCAGCCAAGTCCTAGCGGGAGGGGGTTACAATGAGCAGTTCTTC	CASSQVLAGGGYNEQFF
TRBV11-2	TRBJ2-7	NA	NA	TGTGCCAGCAGCCCTGACAGGGACTCCACTTACGAGCAGTACTTC	CASSPDRDSTYEQYF
TRBV5-5	TRBJ1-1	NA	NA	TGTGCCAGCAGCTCTCGACCCGAGGGCATGAACACTGAAGCTTTCTTT	CASSSRPEGMNTEAFF
TRBV9	TRBJ2-6	NA	TRBD2	TGTGCCAGCAGCGCAGGAGGGGCAGGACAACTAGCGGGAGGGGATCGCGTCCTGACTTTC	CASSAGGAGQLAGGDRVLTF